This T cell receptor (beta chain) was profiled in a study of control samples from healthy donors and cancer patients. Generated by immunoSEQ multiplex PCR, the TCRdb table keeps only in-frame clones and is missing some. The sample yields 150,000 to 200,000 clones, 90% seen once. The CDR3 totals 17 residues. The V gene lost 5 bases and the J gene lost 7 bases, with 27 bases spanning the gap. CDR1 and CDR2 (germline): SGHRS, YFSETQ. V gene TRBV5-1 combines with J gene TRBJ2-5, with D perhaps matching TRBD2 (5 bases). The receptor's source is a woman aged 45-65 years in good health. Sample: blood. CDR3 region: CASSSTSMVRAEWTQYF. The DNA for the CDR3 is TGCGCCAGCAGTTCAACTTCTATGGTGAGGGCGGAGTGGACCCAGTACTTC.